A single sample gave rise to the 4 T cell receptor beta chains below, sequenced in a study of CD8 T cells in Susac syndrome. The RNA, about 0.5 to 1 ug, was put through reverse transcription using random hexamers. TCRdb reprocessed the immunoSEQ multiplex PCR reads with MiXCR, giving one entry per CDR3 protein. Of nearly 200,000 distinct CDR3 sequences listed, roughly 96% are singletons. Sequencing input: CD4+ T cells from PBMCs. These receptors all come from a human donor with multiple sclerosis.

The chain is built from TRBV12-3 or TRBV12-4 and TRBJ1-2, with 10 positions matching TRBD1. The CDR3 is made up of 14 amino acids. Trimming removed 5 bases from V and 7 bases from J; junction bases left unmatched: 7. In DNA, the CDR3 is TGTGCCAGCAGTCCCCGAGGACAGGGGGGTGGCTACACCTTC. Protein: CASSPRGQGGGYTF.

The CDR3 is CASSSVESNEQFF. The CDR3 DNA follows: TGTGCCAGCAGCTCAGTTGAGTCCAATGAGCAGTTCTTC. V is TRBV4-2 and J is TRBJ2-1; D uncertain. Trimming took 5 bases from V and 6 from J, leaving 11 bases between them. The V gene's germline CDR1 is LGHNA and CDR2 YNFKEQ. This CDR3 is built from 13 residues.

CDR3 protein: CSVDSYTKETQYF. The CDR3, as DNA: TGCAGCGTTGATTCGTACACCAAAGAGACCCAGTACTTC. The V gene is TRBV29-1, the J gene TRBJ2-5; D remains unclear. V was cut by 3 bases and J by 3 bases, with 11 bases left in between. Germline CDR1 is SQVTM and CDR2 is ANQGSEA. This CDR3 spans 13 amino acids.

This clonotype was observed once. V is TRBV20-1 and J is TRBJ1-1; D ambiguous. Germline V gives CDR1 DFQATT, CDR2 SNEGSKA (reference sequence). The CDR3 contains 16 residues. The V end was cut by 4 bases, the J end by 1 base, with 19 bases between. In DNA form, the CDR3 reads TGCAGTGCTACCTATCCCAGCACAGCCCCGAACACTGAAGCTTTCTTT. Protein product: CSATYPSTAPNTEAFF.